The clone carrying this T cell receptor beta chain was picked up a small number of times. Its antigen is not known. The source of the sample is a study of quantifying T cell responses using KT2 cells. Looking at the study overall: TCR alpha and beta constant-region primers primed reverse transcription of RNA. Broader study findings: KT2 clone alpha and beta sequence counts scaled linearly with input KT2 cell number.

Unfractionated PBMC were spiked with known numbers of KT2 clone cells. A range of KT2-to-PBMC ratios was made using fixed PBMC numbers. Germline loops: CDR1 PRHDT, CDR2 FYEKMQ (reference sequence). The length of the CDR3 is 12 residues. The V end was cut by 4 bases, the J end by 11 bases, with 13 bases between. Each cDNA got a UMI-containing oligo ligated at its 3' end. The first PCR ran 3 to 5 cycles with an equimolar RC1.1 and RC1.2 beta primer mix. TCR alpha and beta chains were handled separately starting at the second PCR. Using its own MiXCR run on the UMI-ligation and nested PCR reads, TCRdb lists one record per CDR3 protein. The table records 25,000 to 35,000 distinct CDR3 sequences, about 9.4% of them present only once.

This rearrangement joins TRBV13 to TRBJ2-3; D possibly corresponds to TRBD2 (6 bases). The sequenced sample was PBMCs spiked with cells of the T cell clone KT2. This TCR derives from a human donor. CDR3 coding DNA: TGTGCCAGCAGCTCCCCGGGGGATGGGCAGTATTTT. It translates to CASSSPGDGQYF.